This TCR beta chain is from a study of blood T cell repertoires in COVID-19. The wider study: Samples representing acute and convalescent COVID-19 were sourced from the United States, Italy and Spain. Sample material is recorded as cDNA or gDNA derived from T cells, B-cell-depleted T cells, or PBMCs.

Generated by immunoSEQ multiplex PCR, the TCRdb table keeps only in-frame clones and is missing some. The sample records about 300,000 clones, 65% to 85% being singletons. The trim removed 4 bases at V and 1 base at J, leaving 2 bases unmatched. Germline CDR1 SGHRS, CDR2 YFSETQ. This CDR3 spans 14 amino acids. The Seattle patients, enrolled during active infection, were followed longitudinally. The clonotype originates from a human donor with COVID-19, enrolled during active disease. The donor label of this sample is uncertain. Sequencing was carried out using peripheral blood. The chain employs TRBV5-1 and TRBJ1-1, with TRBD1 matching 9 bases. The CDR3 DNA reads TGCGCCAGCAGCAAGGGACAGGGGAACACTGAAGCTTTCTTT. It encodes CASSKGQGNTEAFF.